The 30 T cell receptor beta chains in this list originate from one sample, sequenced in a study of blood T cell repertoires in COVID-19. The protocol was immunoSEQ multiplex PCR, while the TCRdb copy is restricted to in-frame clones and leaves out a portion. The data hold 7,000 or so clones, with 80% to 90% observed a single time. Sequences were obtained from peripheral blood. The receptors here all came from a man between 65 and 85 years old with active COVID-19.

This rearrangement joins TRBV3-1 (or the pseudogene TRBV3-2) to TRBJ1-4; 7 positions agree with TRBD1. The germline gives CDR1 LGHDT, CDR2 YNNKEL (reference sequence). V lost 5 bases and J lost 5; bases outside the gene matches: 8. This CDR3 spans 15 amino acids. The chain's CDR3 is CASSTPGTENEKLFF. The DNA of the CDR3 is TGTGCCAGCAGCACCCCCGGGACAGAGAATGAAAAACTGTTTTTT.

The CDR3 is CASSPMAGGFYNEQFF. CDR3 nucleotide sequence: TGTGCCAGCAGCCCCATGGCAGGGGGCTTCTACAATGAGCAGTTCTTC. V and J are TRBV4-2 and TRBJ2-1; TRBD1 matches 8 bases. Germline-derived CDR1 and CDR2 are LGHNA and YNFKEQ. This CDR3 is built from 16 residues. The V gene end was trimmed by 4 bases and the J gene end by 3 bases; junction bases not matched to a gene: 8.

This rearrangement joins TRBV5-6 to TRBJ2-3, with TRBD1 matching over 9 bases. This CDR3 is 16 amino acids long. V shed 4 bases and J 4 bases; nucleotides not matched to a gene: 10. Per germline, CDR1 SGHDT and CDR2 YYEEEE. The CDR3 loop reads CASSVGTGRRADTQYF. The CDR3 nucleotides are TGTGCCAGCAGCGTGGGGACAGGGAGAAGGGCAGATACGCAGTATTTT.

The chain uses TRBV3-1 (or the pseudogene TRBV3-2) and TRBJ2-6; 7 bases line up with TRBD1. The CDR3 runs to 17 residues. The trim removed 3 bases at V and 0 bases at J, leaving 5 bases unmatched. Germline CDR1 and CDR2: LGHDT and YNNKEL (reference sequence). The CDR3 DNA reads TGTGCCAGCAGCCACGGGGACAGAAACTCTGGGGCCAACGTCCTGACTTTC. Translating it yields CASSHGDRNSGANVLTF.

This clone was recorded a few times. The chain employs TRBV27 and TRBJ1-2; D is uncertain. Germline CDR1 reads MNHEY; CDR2 reads SMNVEV (reference sequence). This CDR3 spans 13 amino acids. Trimming pared 4 bases from V and 4 bases from J, leaving 10 bases between. This CDR3 is CASSSHPSYGYTF. CDR3 DNA sequence: TGTGCCAGCAGTTCCCATCCATCCTATGGCTACACCTTC.

The rearrangement joins TRBV18 to TRBJ1-6; 7 bases map to TRBD1. Trimming took 3 bases from V and 6 from J; bases not matched to a gene: 5. Germline CDR1 reads KGHSH; CDR2 reads LQKENI. The CDR3 consists of 15 residues. In DNA form, the CDR3 reads TGTGCCAGCTCACCGGGACAGCCAGTTAATTCACCCCTCCACTTT. Translation: CASSPGQPVNSPLHF.

J is TRBJ2-5 and V is TRBV12-3 or TRBV12-4, with 7 nucleotides matching TRBD1. This CDR3 is 13 amino acids long. Trimming cost V 6 bases and J 4 bases; bases outside gene matches: 5. This CDR3 is CASRPGTAETQYF. CDR3 coding DNA: TGTGCCAGCAGACCCGGGACAGCAGAGACCCAGTACTTC.

V and J are TRBV27 and TRBJ2-1; tentative D call: TRBD1 (6 bases). CDR1 is MNHEY, CDR2 SMNVEV, per germline (reference sequence). The CDR3 runs to 17 residues. With 5 bases removed from V and 5 bases from J, the gap between germline ends came to 22 bases. The CDR3, as DNA: TGTGCCAGCAGTAGAGACTACAGGGTGGTCCCGGACAATGAGCAGTTCTTC. Protein product: CASSRDYRVVPDNEQFF.

This clone has only one observation. The chain has TRBV20-1 and TRBJ1-1; the D is unclear. The CDR3 covers 10 residues. The germline CDR1 and CDR2 sequences are DFQATT and SNEGSKA (reference sequence). V lost 3 bases and J lost 5, with 4 bases in between. The CDR3 DNA reads as TGCAGTGCTAGCTATACTGAAGCTTTCTTT. It translates to CSASYTEAFF.

Note on this clone: At one boundary the junction diverges from the germline segment, which might be a read error. The rearrangement joins TRBV14 to TRBJ2-7; D is perhaps TRBD2 (6 bases). This CDR3 is 13 amino acids long. Germline assignment: CDR1 SGHDN and CDR2 FVKESK. As DNA, the CDR3 is TGTGCCAGCAGCCAATCCCGGGGGACTTTAATTGGGTTC. Translating it yields CASSQSRGTLIGF.

The chain combines TRBV4-1 with TRBJ2-5, with D tentatively TRBD1 (5 bases). The CDR3 is 14 amino acids. V was cut by 0 bases and J by 5 bases, with 10 bases left in between. Germline values: CDR1 MGHRA, CDR2 YSYEKL. CDR3 in amino acids: CASSQDRVGETQYF. CDR3 DNA: TGCGCCAGCAGCCAAGACAGGGTCGGGGAGACCCAGTACTTC.

The chain uses TRBV7-9 and TRBJ2-2, with TRBD1 matching 8 bases. With V trimmed by 5 bases and J by 2 bases, 4 bases remained unmatched. This CDR3 spans 15 amino acids. CDR1 SEHNR and CDR2 FQNEAQ come from the germline V gene (reference sequence). The CDR3 DNA sequence: TGTGCCAGCAGCCTTGACAGGGGAAACACCGGGGAGCTGTTTTTT. Translating it yields CASSLDRGNTGELFF.

The chain employs TRBV27 and TRBJ2-2, with 11 bases matching TRBD2. The trim removed 4 bases at V and 4 bases at J, leaving 8 bases unmatched. The CDR3 is made up of 17 amino acids. Germline lookup yields CDR1 MNHEY and CDR2 SMNVEV (reference sequence). The CDR3 nucleotides read TGTGCCAGCAGTTCAATAGCGGGGGGGCCGGGCACCGGGGAGCTGTTTTTT. Residues: CASSSIAGGPGTGELFF.

V usage is TRBV5-1 and J usage is TRBJ2-6; 7 bases align to TRBD1. Looked up from germline, CDR1 is SGHRS and CDR2 is YFSETQ. This CDR3 spans 18 amino acids. Trimming cost V 3 bases and J 0 bases; bases outside gene matches: 9. The DNA of the CDR3 is TGCGCCAGCAGCTCTGGACAGGCCCTCGCCTCTGGGGCCAACGTCCTGACTTTC. Translating it yields CASSSGQALASGANVLTF. The full variable domain, its missing parts supplied by reference TRBV5-1 and TRBJ2-6, is KAGVTQTPRYLIKTRGQQVTLSCSPISGHRSVSWYQQTPGQGLQFLFEYFSETQRNKGNFPGRFSGRQFSNSRSEMNVSTLELGDSALYLCASSSGQALASGANVLTFGAGSRLTVL.

CDR3 sequence reads: CASRPDRGRNYGYTF. The CDR3 DNA reads TGTGCCAGCAGGCCAGACAGGGGGCGCAACTATGGCTACACCTTC. The chain carries TRBV6-5 and TRBJ1-2; 10 nucleotides align to TRBD1. Germline trimming cut 6 bases from V and 2 bases from J; bases unmatched to any gene: 6. Germline assignment: CDR1 MNHEY and CDR2 SVGAGI. The CDR3 totals 15 residues.

The rearrangement uses TRBV5-1 and TRBJ2-1, with 8 bases identical to TRBD1. V trimming: 2 bases; J trimming: 0 bases; junction bases outside the gene matches: 4. Looked up from germline, CDR1 is SGHRS and CDR2 is YFSETQ. The CDR3 runs 16 residues. The CDR3 reads CASSLAGGPSYNEQFF. For the CDR3, the DNA is TGCGCCAGCAGCTTAGCAGGGGGCCCCTCCTACAATGAGCAGTTCTTC.

The chain is built from TRBV12-5 and TRBJ1-3, with TRBD1 identical over 10 bases. V gave up 1 base and J gave up 4 bases; unmatched junction bases: 4. The CDR3 is 16 residues long. The germline CDR1 and CDR2 sequences are LGHNT and FRNRAP. CDR3 sequence: CASGLGDRGLGNTIYF. CDR3 nucleotide sequence: TGTGCTAGTGGTTTGGGTGACAGGGGGCTCGGAAACACCATATATTTT.

The V gene is TRBV29-1, the J gene TRBJ1-2; the D is unclear. Germline V CDR1 and CDR2: SQVTM, ANQGSEA. The CDR3 totals 12 residues. V gave up 1 base and J gave up 3 bases, with 6 bases separating them. The CDR3 sequence: CSVEGQDYGYTF. CDR3 coding DNA: TGCAGCGTTGAAGGCCAGGACTATGGCTACACCTTC.

The chain is built from TRBV27 and TRBJ2-5; TRBD2 matches at 9 bases. CDR3 size: 15 residues. After removal of 6 bases from V and 5 bases from J, the junction contained 10 bases not matched to a gene. Germline V gene data show CDR1 as MNHEY and CDR2 as SMNVEV (reference sequence). The CDR3 DNA reads TGTGCCAGCAGCCCAATTAGGCGGGGGGGGGAGACCCAGTACTTC. As protein: CASSPIRRGGETQYF.

The rearrangement joins TRBV7-9 to TRBJ2-3; TRBD1 matches at 7 bases. Trimming at V came to 3 bases and at J to 2 bases, leaving 5 bases not matched to a gene. Germline loops: CDR1 SEHNR, CDR2 FQNEAQ (reference sequence). This CDR3 region has 15 residues. CDR3 sequence (DNA): TGTGCCAGCAGCTTCGACAGGGCGATCACAGATACGCAGTATTTT. As protein: CASSFDRAITDTQYF. Using reference TRBV7-9 and TRBJ2-3 for the parts outside the CDR3, the full variable domain is DTGVSQNPRHKITKRGQNVTFRCDPISEHNRLYWYRQTLGQGPEFLTYFQNEAQLEKSRLLSDRFSAERPKGSFSTLEIQRTEQGDSAMYLCASSFDRAITDTQYFGPGTRLTVL.

The chain carries TRBV13 and TRBJ2-3; 8 bases are shared with TRBD2. In germline, CDR1 is PRHDT, CDR2 FYEKMQ (reference sequence). The CDR3 covers 15 residues. V dropped 2 bases and J dropped 1; count of bases not matched to a gene: 2. The CDR3 here is CASSLRGGGTDTQYF. The DNA of the CDR3 is TGTGCCAGCAGCTTACGGGGGGGCGGCACAGATACGCAGTATTTT. Supplemented by reference TRBV13 and TRBJ2-3, the full variable domain reads AAGVIQSPRHLIKEKRETATLKCYPIPRHDTVYWYQQGPGQDPQFLISFYEKMQSDKGSIPDRFSAQQFSDYHSELNMSSLELGDSALYFCASSLRGGGTDTQYFGPGTRLTVL.

This sequence joins TRBV7-3 and TRBJ2-7; the match to TRBD2 covers 7 bases. The ends lost 5 bases at V and 1 base at J; junction bases unmatched: 8. The CDR3 length is 15 residues. Germline lookup yields CDR1 SGHTA and CDR2 FQGTGA. In nucleotides, the CDR3 is TGTGCCAGCAGCCCCGGGCTCGGGAGGTCCTACGAGCAGTACTTC. Protein: CASSPGLGRSYEQYF.

The chain joins TRBV3-1 (or the pseudogene TRBV3-2) to TRBJ1-2; 9 bases line up with TRBD1. There are 17 residues in the CDR3. CDR1 and CDR2 from the germline V gene are LGHDT and YNNKEL (reference sequence). V lost 0 bases and J lost 6; bases outside the gene matches: 11. CDR3 sequence reads: CASSQDFGTGIEDGYTF. The CDR3 bases are TGTGCCAGCAGCCAAGACTTCGGGACAGGGATAGAGGATGGCTACACCTTC.

The chain recombines TRBV19 with TRBJ2-3; D gene uncertain. Germline-derived CDR1 and CDR2 are LNHDA and SQIVND (reference sequence). The CDR3 length is 11 residues. V shed 7 bases and J shed 7 bases, with 9 bases lying between them. The CDR3 nucleotides read TGTGCCAGTAATTCAGTCAATACGCAGTATTTT. Translating it yields CASNSVNTQYF.

The chain uses TRBV24-1 and TRBJ2-1; TRBD2 is a possible D gene (6 bases). The CDR3 totals 14 residues. V was cut by 3 bases and J by 8 bases, with 13 bases left in between. Germline V gives CDR1 KGHDR, CDR2 SFDVKD. This chain's CDR3 is CATSDPGRGDEQFF. CDR3 DNA sequence: TGTGCCACCAGTGATCCCGGGCGGGGTGATGAGCAGTTCTTC.

The chain couples TRBV2 to TRBJ1-3, with D unresolved. V was shortened by 2 bases and J by 4 bases, with 9 bases between the two germline ends. The CDR3 loop spans 14 amino acids. Germline CDR1 is SNHLY and CDR2 is FYNNEI. The CDR3 here is CASSESRGGNTIYF. The CDR3 bases are TGTGCCAGCAGTGAAAGTCGTGGCGGAAACACCATATATTTT.

V and J are TRBV6-5 and TRBJ1-5, with 10 bases aligning to TRBD1. J lost 4 bases, V lost 6 bases, and 3 bases had no gene match. Germline V lookup: CDR1 MNHEY, CDR2 SVGAGI. CDR3 length equals 14 residues. CDR3 DNA sequence: TGTGCCAGCAGGCCGGGACAGGGGAATCAGCCCCAGCATTTT. This encodes CASRPGQGNQPQHF.

V usage is TRBV5-1 and J usage is TRBJ2-2, with D perhaps matching TRBD2 (5 bases). With 4 bases removed from V and 4 bases from J, the gap between germline ends came to 11 bases. Per the germline V gene, CDR1 is SGHRS and CDR2 is YFSETQ. The CDR3 consists of 14 residues. CDR3 amino acids: CASSPDSITGELFF. Written as DNA, the CDR3 is TGCGCCAGCAGCCCGGACTCGATCACCGGGGAGCTGTTTTTT.

This sequence joins TRBV7-2 and TRBJ2-1; 8 nucleotides align to TRBD2. Per the germline V gene, CDR1 is SGHTA and CDR2 is FQGNSA. V lost 1 base to trimming and J lost 7 bases; unmatched junction nucleotides: 6. The CDR3 length is 15 residues. Written as DNA, the CDR3 is TGTGCCAGCAGCTTAGAACGGGGGGGGAGGAATGAGCAGTTCTTC. This sequence encodes CASSLERGGRNEQFF.

This sequence joins TRBV6-5 and TRBJ2-1; 7 bases line up with TRBD1. V gave up 0 bases and J gave up 6 bases; unmatched junction bases: 8. The CDR3 has 16 residues. Per the germline V gene, CDR1 is MNHEY and CDR2 is SVGAGI. The CDR3 DNA follows: TGTGCCAGCAGTTACTCCACAGGGGCCAGTCCCAATGAGCAGTTCTTC. The encoded protein is CASSYSTGASPNEQFF.